These 21 T cell receptor gamma chains originate from one sample sequenced in a study of gammadelta T cells in human blood. TCRdb reanalysed the RT-PCR reads via CATT. Its table lists roughly 92 gamma-chain clones. Input material: Vgamma9Vdelta2 gamma-delta T cells from cord blood. These receptors were collected from a newborn.

Worth noting for this clone: It is likely a read error: a sequence one base away is far more abundant. This sample includes further DNA sequences coding for the same CDR3. V is TRGV9 and J is TRGJP1. CDR3 length: 15 residues. Per the germline V gene, CDR1 is GITISATS and CDR2 is ISYDGTV (reference sequence). DNA of the CDR3: TGTGCATTGTGGGAGGATGATACCACTGGTTGGTTCAAGATATTT. Translation gives CALWEDDTTGWFKIF.

Notes on this clone: TCRdb lists the protein of a much larger clone for this DNA, which differs at residue 5, so this is likely a read error; the protein given here is translated from the DNA itself. This sequence joins TRGV9 and TRGJP. Germline CDR1 reads GITISATS; CDR2 reads ISYDGTV (reference sequence). The CDR3 totals 16 residues. V was clipped by 5 bases and J by 4 bases; unmatched bases: 5. The CDR3 spells CALWGDQELGKKIKVF. CDR3 sequence (DNA): TGTGCCTTGTGGGGGGATCAAGAGTTGGGCAAAAAAATCAAGGTATTT.

This clone was picked up a small number of times. A far larger clone is only one base removed, so a read error is likely. V gene TRGV10 combines with J gene TRGJP1. TRGV10 is placed among ORFs of uncertain function. The CDR3 runs to 18 residues. The CDR3 loop reads CAVWADKRESTTGWFKIF. CDR3 in DNA: TGTGCTGTGTGGGCCGATAAGAGAGAGTCAACCACTGGTTGGTTCAAGATATTT.

With respect to this clone: Relative to the germline gene, one junction end is altered; a read error may explain this. This chain links TRGV10 with TRGJP1. TRGV10 falls under the ORF class, with uncertain function. The CDR3 length is 14 residues. The CDR3 loop is CAGLRYTTGWFKIF. The CDR3, as DNA: TGCGCGGGATTACGTTATACCACTGGTTGGTTCAAGATATTT.

Concerning this clone: TCRdb records a much larger clone's protein for this DNA, with a difference at residue 9 that likely arises from a read error; the protein given is the translation of the DNA. This sequence joins TRGV4 and TRGJP1. Germline V lookup: CDR1 EGSTGY, CDR2 YDSYTSSV. This CDR3 is 12 amino acids long. This chain's CDR3 is CATYTTGWSKIF. In nucleotides, the CDR3 is TGTGCCACCTATACCACTGGTTGGTCCAAGATATTT.

This clone was seen only a few times. A far larger clone differs by one base, so this is likely a read error. The J gene is TRGJP1, the V gene TRGV10. TRGV10 is flagged as an ORF with uncertain function. J was trimmed by 0 bases and V by 8 bases; bases with no gene match: 4. The CDR3 is 14 amino acids. In nucleotides, the CDR3 is TGTGCTGCGTGGAATTATACCACTGGTTGGTTCAAGATATTT. Amino acid sequence: CAAWNYTTGWFKIF.

This clone was counted between two and nine times. A far larger clone is off by one base, so a read error is likely. This same CDR3 is encoded by further DNA sequences in the sample. The chain joins TRGV9 to TRGJP. The CDR3 contains 16 residues. Trimming removed 1 base from V and 4 bases from J; junction bases left unmatched: 1. Germline values: CDR1 GITISATS, CDR2 ISYDGTV (reference sequence). The CDR3 region is CALWEVQELGKKIKVF. The CDR3 DNA follows: TGTGCCTTGTGGGAGGTACAAGAGTTGGGCAAAAAAATCAAGGTATTT.

The genes are TRGV2 and TRGJ1 or TRGJ2. Germline lookup yields CDR1 EGSNGY and CDR2 YDSYNSKV. This CDR3 region has 13 residues. The V segment lost 0 bases and the J segment 4 bases; nucleotides outside the gene matches: 3. The CDR3 protein is CATWDGLYYKKLF. CDR3 nucleotide sequence: TGTGCCACCTGGGACGGGCTCTATTATAAGAAACTCTTT.

With regard to this clone: TCRdb has a much larger clone's protein, which differs at residue 5 from the translation of this DNA, likely because of a read error; what is shown is the protein translated from the DNA. The J gene is TRGJP1, the V gene TRGV9. V was clipped by 4 bases and J by 0 bases; unmatched bases: 5. The CDR3 is 15 residues long. The germline V gene encodes CDR1 GITISATS and CDR2 ISYDGTV (reference sequence). For the CDR3, the DNA is TGTGCCTTGTGGGATGTGTATACCACTGGTTGGTTCAAGATATTT. It encodes CALWDVYTTGWFKIF.

Remarks on this clone: The translation of this DNA and the TCRdb protein of a much larger clone differ at residue 3, probably owing to a read error; the protein shown here is translated from the DNA. The gene calls are TRGV9 and TRGJP1. Germline CDR1 and CDR2: GITISATS and ISYDGTV (reference sequence). The CDR3 length is 15 residues. The CDR3 sequence: CAFWEVYTTGWFKIF. The CDR3 region has the DNA TGTGCCTTTTGGGAGGTGTATACCACTGGTTGGTTCAAGATATTT.

This clone was recorded a few times. The mismatch at residue 7 between this DNA's translation and the TCRdb protein of a much larger clone likely reflects a read error; the protein shown is translated from the DNA. The gene calls are TRGV9 and TRGJP1. This CDR3 contains 15 residues. With V trimmed by 0 bases and J by 0 bases, 1 base remained unmatched. Germline-derived CDR1 and CDR2 are GITISATS and ISYDGTV (reference sequence). The CDR3 is CALWEVNTTGWFKIF. The CDR3 DNA reads as TGTGCCTTGTGGGAGGTGAATACCACTGGTTGGTTCAAGATATTT.

About this clone itself: A read error likely explains this, since a far larger clone differs by one base. The gene calls are TRGV9 and TRGJP1. Germline CDR1 reads GITISATS; CDR2 reads ISYDGTV (reference sequence). CDR3 length equals 15 residues. J was trimmed by 3 bases and V by 0 bases; bases with no gene match: 4. The CDR3 DNA reads as TGTGCCTTGTGGGAGGTGTATGCCACTGGTTGGTTCAAGATATTT. Translation gives CALWEVYATGWFKIF.

Notes on this clone: TCRdb's listed protein matches a much larger clone and diverges from this DNA's translation at residue 13, likely through a read error; the protein shown comes from the DNA. V usage is TRGV9 and J usage is TRGJP. From germline, CDR1 is GITISATS and CDR2 ISYDGTV (reference sequence). This CDR3 is 16 amino acids long. The chain's CDR3 is CALWEVQELGKKNKVF. The CDR3, as DNA: TGTGCCTTGTGGGAGGTGCAAGAGTTGGGCAAAAAAAACAAGGTATTT.

A remark on this clone: This likely stems from a read error, as it lies one base from a far larger clone. This chain connects TRGV10 to TRGJP1. TRGV10 is given ORF status, its function remaining uncertain. The CDR3 runs 18 residues. The CDR3 protein is CAAWADKRESTTGWFKTF. CDR3 coding DNA: TGTGCTGCGTGGGCCGATAAGAGAGAGTCAACCACTGGTTGGTTCAAGACATTT.

Comments on this clone: This likely traces to a read error, being one base from a far larger clone. The sample contains more than one DNA sequence encoding this CDR3. This chain links TRGV9 with TRGJP1. The CDR3 loop spans 15 amino acids. Germline CDR1 is GITISATS and CDR2 is ISYDGTV (reference sequence). The CDR3 sequence is CALWEDDTTGWFKIF. CDR3 coding DNA: TGTGCCTTATGGGAGGATGATACCACTGGTTGGTTCAAGATATTT.

Comment on this clone: The translation of this DNA and the TCRdb protein of a much larger clone differ at residue 11, probably owing to a read error; the protein shown here is translated from the DNA. The chain has TRGV4 and TRGJP1. The CDR3 totals 12 residues. Germline lookup yields CDR1 EGSTGY and CDR2 YDSYTSSV. CDR3 in amino acids: CATYTTGWFKTF. Written as DNA, the CDR3 is TGTGCCACCTATACCACTGGTTGGTTCAAGACATTT.

Worth noting for this clone: A far larger clone differs by one base, so this is likely a read error. Distinct nucleotide sequences in the sample also encode this CDR3. This chain uses TRGV9 with TRGJP. CDR1 is GITISATS and CDR2 is ISYDGTV in the germline V gene (reference sequence). The CDR3 is 16 residues long. CDR3: CALWEVRELGKKIKVF. Here the CDR3 DNA reads TGTGCCTTGTGGGAGGTGCGTGAGTTGGGTAAAAAAATCAAGGTATTT.

In its sample, this clone ranks as hyperexpanded. The chain carries TRGV10 and TRGJP1. TRGV10 is reported as an ORF; its role is uncertain. This CDR3 region has 18 residues. Trimming took 8 bases from V and 2 from J; bases not matched to a gene: 18. The CDR3: CAAWADKRESTTGWFKIF. In DNA form, the CDR3 reads TGTGCTGCGTGGGCCGATAAGAGAGAGTCAACCACTGGTTGGTTCAAGATATTT.

Comment on this clone: TCRdb's protein for this DNA is that of a much larger clone and differs from the translation at residue 14, likely a read error; the protein shown is the DNA translation. The J gene is TRGJP1, the V gene TRGV9. The J call could be wrong; TRGJP is a better fit for the DNA end. From germline, CDR1 is GITISATS and CDR2 ISYDGTV (reference sequence). The CDR3 is 15 residues long. In nucleotides, the CDR3 is TGTGCCTTGTGGGAGGTGTATACCACTGGTTGGTTCAAGGTATTT. Protein product: CALWEVYTTGWFKVF.

Concerning this clone itself: A far larger clone is off by one base, so a read error is likely. This chain uses TRGV4 with TRGJP1. V dropped 12 bases and J dropped 0; count of bases not matched to a gene: 4. The germline V gene has CDR1 EGSTGY and CDR2 YDSYTSSV. The CDR3 length is 12 residues. CDR3 DNA: TGTGCCCCCTATACCACTGGTTGGTTCAAGATATTT. Amino acid sequence: CAPYTTGWFKIF.

This clone was observed a few times. This likely stems from a read error, as it lies one base from a far larger clone. This rearrangement joins TRGV4 to TRGJP1. The CDR3 has 12 amino acids. The germline CDR1 and CDR2 sequences are EGSTGY and YDSYTSSV. Losses at the gene ends were 8 bases for V and 3 bases for J; bases not matched to a gene: 3. The CDR3 sequence is CATYATGWFKIF. The CDR3 DNA sequence: TGTGCCACCTATGCCACTGGTTGGTTCAAGATATTT.